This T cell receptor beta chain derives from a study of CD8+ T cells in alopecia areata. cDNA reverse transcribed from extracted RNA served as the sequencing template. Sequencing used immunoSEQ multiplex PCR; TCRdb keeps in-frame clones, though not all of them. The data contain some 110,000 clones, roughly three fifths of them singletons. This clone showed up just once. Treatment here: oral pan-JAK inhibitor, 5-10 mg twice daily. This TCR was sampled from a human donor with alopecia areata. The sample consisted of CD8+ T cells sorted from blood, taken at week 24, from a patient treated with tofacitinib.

Here the CDR3 reads CASRRTGPPGANVLTF. The CDR3 region has the DNA TGTGCCAGCAGAAGGACAGGGCCCCCTGGGGCCAACGTCCTGACTTTC. This rearrangement joins TRBV27 to TRBJ2-6; 8 bases are a match to TRBD1. Germline CDR1 reads MNHEY; CDR2 reads SMNVEV (reference sequence). CDR3 size: 16 residues. V dropped 6 bases and J dropped 2; count of bases not matched to a gene: 6.